This T cell receptor beta chain was recovered during a study of cytotoxic CD8 clonotypes in ibrutinib-treated CLL. Assay used: immunoSEQ multiplex PCR; TCRdb lists only in-frame clones, some missing. Found here are about 9,400 clones, over 60% of them singletons; the top ten hold around a sixth. The count of this clone is one. With 2 bases removed from V and 0 bases from J, the gap between germline ends came to 9 bases. Germline CDR1 and CDR2: SGHRS and YFSETQ. The CDR3 runs to 14 residues. The chain couples TRBV5-1 to TRBJ2-7; D unclear. This TCR came from a human donor with chronic lymphocytic leukemia. This specimen consisted of PBMCs, obtained before ibrutinib treatment. Here the CDR3 reads CASSLGRSSYEQYF. CDR3 in DNA: TGCGCCAGCAGCTTAGGGCGAAGCTCCTACGAGCAGTACTTC.